The T cell receptor beta chain under discussion was sequenced for a study of cytomegalovirus exposure and HLA in healthy donors. Study-level background: Researchers found that about 82% of about 400 genotyped donors fell within the Caucasian-associated ancestry cluster. Whole-study findings and limits: Some highly shared sequence variants likely arose as a pipeline artifact. When a later analysis was performed, an Asian-associated ancestry cluster reportedly had fewer N-insertions than the approximately 600-donor mean.

About this clone itself: Antigen unknown.

The PCR employed 60 Vbeta primers together with 13 Jbeta primers. Sequencing was performed with immunoSEQ multiplex PCR; in TCRdb, only in-frame clones are kept and a portion is missing. This table has roughly 130,000 clones, more than 80% appearing once. Germline CDR1 SNHLY, CDR2 FYNNEI. Trimming took off 3 bases at V and 16 bases at J, with 21 bases between the two ends. The CDR3 has 14 residues. The specimen sequenced was PBMCs. The TCR originated in a male donor in good health and CMV-seronegative. V is TRBV2 and J is TRBJ1-4; D is undetermined. The CDR3 nucleotides are TGTGCCAGCAGTGAGGTTCCGTCTTTCGGGTTTCCGTTTTTT. Translating it yields CASSEVPSFGFPFF.